The text below deals with one T cell receptor (beta chain). As yet, its antigen is unknown. This sample stems from a study of CD4 T cell repertoires in COVID-19. These patients had recovered from COVID-19 ranging mild to severe. No culture step preceded sequencing of the ex vivo isolated memory T cells. Study outcomes and limitations: In SARS-CoV and/or HKU1 spike cultures, between about 6.5 and 28% of SARS-CoV-2 clonotypes reappeared. Several top expanded SARS-CoV-2-reactive clonotypes were shared by two or three memory subsets.

The data were produced by immunoSEQ multiplex PCR, yet TCRdb's version contains in-frame clones alone and is incomplete. The sample holds about 75,000 clones, about four fifths seen once. The V gene's germline CDR1 is SGHRS and CDR2 YFSETQ. This CDR3 spans 19 amino acids. V was clipped by 1 base and J by 1 base; unmatched bases: 12. The specimen was CD4+ T cells from peripheral blood, collected after recovery from COVID-19. The V gene is TRBV5-1, the J gene TRBJ2-7; 12 bases align to TRBD2. This clonotype was sampled from a human donor who had COVID-19. Here the CDR3 DNA reads TGCGCCAGCAGCTTGAGACTAGCGGGAGATTTTGGGATTTCCTACGAGCAGTACTTC. Residues: CASSLRLAGDFGISYEQYF.